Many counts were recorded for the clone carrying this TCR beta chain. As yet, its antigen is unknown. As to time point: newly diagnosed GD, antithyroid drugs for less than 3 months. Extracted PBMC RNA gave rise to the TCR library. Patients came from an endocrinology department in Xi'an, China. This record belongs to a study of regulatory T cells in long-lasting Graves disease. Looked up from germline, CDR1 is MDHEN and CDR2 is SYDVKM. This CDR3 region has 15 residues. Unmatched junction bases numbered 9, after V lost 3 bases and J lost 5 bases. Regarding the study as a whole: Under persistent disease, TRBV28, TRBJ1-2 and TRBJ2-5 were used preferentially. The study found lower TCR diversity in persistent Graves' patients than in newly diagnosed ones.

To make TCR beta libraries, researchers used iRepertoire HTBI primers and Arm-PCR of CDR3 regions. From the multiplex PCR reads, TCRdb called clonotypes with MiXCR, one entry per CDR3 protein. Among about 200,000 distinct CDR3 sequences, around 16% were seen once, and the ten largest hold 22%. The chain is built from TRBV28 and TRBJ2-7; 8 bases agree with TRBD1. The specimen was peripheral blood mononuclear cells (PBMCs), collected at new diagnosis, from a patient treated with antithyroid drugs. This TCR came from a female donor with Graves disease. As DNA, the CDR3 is TGTGCCAGCAGTTTGCCCCGGACAGGGACGGACGAGCAGTACTTC. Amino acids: CASSLPRTGTDEQYF.